This T cell receptor (beta chain) was documented in a study of Graves' ophthalmopathy and Graves' hyperthyroidism. Background on the study: Over 18 months of follow-up, stable hyperthyroidism required that no ophthalmopathy appear. Study results and caveats: Ophthalmopathy progression cases were predicted by the model with about 70% sensitivity and more than 72% specificity. Clonotypes were expanded in thyroid at above 0.001 frequency, and most also appeared in blood.

Scientists amplified the TCR beta CDR3 regions from RNA transcripts. RT-PCR with HTBI primers came first, then second-round multiplex PCR. From the multiplex PCR reads, TCRdb called clonotypes with MiXCR, one entry per CDR3 protein. The repertoire consists of about 1.1 million distinct CDR3 sequences, with about 35% occurring once and the leading ten covering roughly 10%. This clonotype showed up many times. Its target is not known. Per the germline V gene, CDR1 is SQVTM and CDR2 is ANQGSEA. Trimming removed 4 bases from V and 4 bases from J, with 13 bases in between. The CDR3 runs to 13 residues. People with hyperthyroidism were aged 18 to 65 and newly diagnosed, under 2 months' duration.

Sequencing was performed on peripheral blood or thyroid tissue (not recorded which). The V and J genes are TRBV29-1 and TRBJ1-1; D is perhaps TRBD1 (5 bases). The receptor comes from an adult man with Graves' hyperthyroidism. The CDR3 here is CSVGGLGGTEAFF. In DNA form, the CDR3 reads TGCAGCGTTGGGGGACTGGGGGGCACTGAAGCTTTCTTT. The full variable domain, in which reference TRBV29-1 and TRBJ1-1 provide the parts outside the CDR3, is SAVISQKPSRDICQRGTSLTIQCQVDSQVTMMFWYRQQPGQSLTLIATANQGSEATYESGFVIDKFPISRPNLTFSTLTVSNMSPEDSSIYLCSVGGLGGTEAFFGQGTRLTVV.